The following is a TCR beta chain sequence with its context. Its frequency places this clonotype as medium-sized (0.01 to 0.1%); no count is recorded. The antigen it binds to is not known. TRB rearrangements were amplified by multiplex PCR using a touch-down protocol with TRB-A and TRB-B primer pools mixed in one tube. Two consecutive PCR reactions with Phusion HS II polymerase added Illumina adapters and sample indices to the amplicons. After gel purification with the NucleoSpin Gel and PCR Clean-up kit, the amplicons were quantified by Qubit and checked for quality on an Agilent 2100 Bioanalyzer. Sequencing of the libraries was done on an Illumina MiSeq with paired-end, single-indexed, 600-cycle runs. Per the source publication's procedure: TRB reads were aligned and assembled with MiXCR version 2.1.12 using the default MiXCR reference library. A clone was defined by each unique CDR3 nucleotide sequence, and the analysis included only productive sequences supported by at least two reads. Alpha-parameterized diversity profiles (alpha 0 to 5), including the Shannon (alpha 1) and Simpson (alpha 2) indices, were computed with an R script to assess repertoire diversity. The tcR package was used to compute combinatorial TRB VJ usage, and cohorts were compared on this usage by principal component analysis with ade4. TCRbeta CDR3s were clustered with GLIPH on cohort pairs matched by age and read depth, and cluster frequencies were compared by Wilcoxon test. TCRdb reprocessed the reads and provides one entry for every CDR3 protein sequence; no DNA is given. TCRdb's processing, not the authors' own work, is the source of the V and J calls. The sample's clone listing holds some 7,600 distinct CDR3 sequences. Roughly 3.2% of the sample is in the top ten clones.

Each sample's TRB amplification started from about 250 ng of peripheral blood genomic DNA, which corresponds to approximately 37,500 genome equivalents. The sample is drawn from a study of T cell clusters in autoimmune cytopenias (dated by TCRdb to the late 2010s). Regarding the study in general: TRB sequencing reached a median depth of around 52,000 reads per sample and yielded a median of around 2,200 distinct TRB clonotypes per sample. Peripheral blood TRB and IGH repertoires were sequenced in autoimmune cytopenia patients at active disease and during treatment follow-up, alongside healthy, CLL and autoimmune hepatitis controls. The goal of the study was to find out whether patients with autoimmune cytopenia have a disease-specific immune repertoire signature that could be used as a blood-based biomarker. The study at large found these results: The T cell clusters were defined only in silico, and the functional role of the clusters still needed to be validated experimentally. Healthy donors had almost three times as many exclusive TRB clusters as active autoimmune hepatitis patients, a finding consistent with an autoimmunity-wide signature. Shifts in the TRB repertoire, including less even repertoires in secondary cytopenia and CLL, were mostly a reflection of lymphoma bias and not of autoimmunity. GLIPH suggested that primary autoimmune cytopenia patients lacked physiological T cell clusters: 55 or so clusters were exclusive to healthy donors versus 17 exclusive to patients. In the comparison of secondary cytopenia with CLL, no cluster-lack signature showed up, apparently because the dominant lymphoma-associated repertoire masked the signature.

Looking up the germline V gene (reference sequence) yields CDR1 SGHNT and CDR2 YYREEE. Including cysteine and phenylalanine, the CDR3 has 13 amino acids. Only the protein is available. This receptor was obtained from a human donor with an autoimmune cytopenia or autoimmune hepatitis (not recorded which). The chain joins TRBV5-4 to TRBJ2-1; TCRdb's D call, TRBD2, is unchecked because there is no DNA. Sequenced material: peripheral blood. The CDR3 reads CASSFRYINEQFF.